The TCR beta chain under discussion was sequenced for a study of Ad26.COV2.S vaccination and SARS-CoV-2 variants. Some clones are missing from TCRdb's copy, which holds only in-frame ones; the method was immunoSEQ multiplex PCR. Seen here are around 270,000 clones, about 83% observed once, and the top ten hold just under 3%. Treatment reported: 19 received Ad26.COV2.S at low or high dose, single or two shots; roughly five received placebo; per-sample allocation not given. Sampling was done on day 63 after the first vaccine or placebo injection. This CDR3 region has 16 residues. Deletions cut 6 bases from V and 1 base from J, with 15 bases between. Germline CDR1 and CDR2: MGHRA and YSYEKL.

The chain recombines TRBV4-1 with TRBJ2-2, with D possibly matching TRBD2 (5 bases). This TCR was sampled from a person aged 18 to 65 who received the Ad26.COV2.S COVID-19 vaccine or a placebo. Sequencing used peripheral blood, obtained in a trial of Ad26.COV2.S vaccine versus placebo. The CDR3 protein is CASRQTQAVNTGELFF. CDR3 bases: TGCGCCAGCAGACAAACCCAAGCGGTGAACACCGGGGAGCTGTTTTTT.